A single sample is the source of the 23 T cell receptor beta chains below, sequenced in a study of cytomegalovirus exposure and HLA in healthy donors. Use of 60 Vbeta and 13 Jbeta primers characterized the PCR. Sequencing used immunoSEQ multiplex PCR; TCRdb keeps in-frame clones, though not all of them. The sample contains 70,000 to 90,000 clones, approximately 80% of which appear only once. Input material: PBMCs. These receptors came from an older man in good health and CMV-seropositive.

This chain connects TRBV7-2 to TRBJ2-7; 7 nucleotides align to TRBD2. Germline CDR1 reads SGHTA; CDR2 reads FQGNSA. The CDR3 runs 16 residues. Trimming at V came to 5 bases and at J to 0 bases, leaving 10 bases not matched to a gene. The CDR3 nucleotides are TGTGCCAGCAGCCAAGGACTAGACGCCAGCTCCTACGAGCAGTACTTC. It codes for CASSQGLDASSYEQYF.

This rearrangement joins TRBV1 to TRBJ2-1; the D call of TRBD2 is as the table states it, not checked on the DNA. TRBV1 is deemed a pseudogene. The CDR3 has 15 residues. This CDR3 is CTSSQPGRPHNEQFF. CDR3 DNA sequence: TGCACCAGCAGCCAACCCGGGAGGCCCCACAATGAGCAGTTCTTC.

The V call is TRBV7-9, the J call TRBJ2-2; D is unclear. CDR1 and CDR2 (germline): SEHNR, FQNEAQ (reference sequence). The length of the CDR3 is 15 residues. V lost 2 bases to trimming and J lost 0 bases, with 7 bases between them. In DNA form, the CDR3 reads TGTGCCAGCAGCTTACAGGTCGCGAACACCGGGGAGCTGTTTTTT. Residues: CASSLQVANTGELFF.

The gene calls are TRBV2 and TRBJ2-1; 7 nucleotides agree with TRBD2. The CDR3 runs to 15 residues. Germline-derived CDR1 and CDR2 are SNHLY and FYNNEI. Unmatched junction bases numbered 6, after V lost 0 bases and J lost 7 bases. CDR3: CASSEAGGPRNEQFF. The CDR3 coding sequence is TGTGCCAGCAGTGAAGCGGGAGGGCCAAGGAATGAGCAGTTCTTC.

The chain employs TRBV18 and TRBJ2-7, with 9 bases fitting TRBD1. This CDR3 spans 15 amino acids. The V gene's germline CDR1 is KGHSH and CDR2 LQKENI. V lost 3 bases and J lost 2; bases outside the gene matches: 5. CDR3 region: CASSPGQGRPYEQYF. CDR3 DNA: TGTGCCAGCTCACCGGGACAGGGACGACCCTACGAGCAGTACTTC.

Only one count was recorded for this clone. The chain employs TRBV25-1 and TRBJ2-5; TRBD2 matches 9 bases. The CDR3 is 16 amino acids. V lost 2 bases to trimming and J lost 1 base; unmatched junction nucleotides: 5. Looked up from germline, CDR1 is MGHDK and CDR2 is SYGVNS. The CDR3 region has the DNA TGTGCCAGCAGTGAAAGGGCGGGAGGGATCCAAGAGACCCAGTACTTC. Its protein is CASSERAGGIQETQYF.

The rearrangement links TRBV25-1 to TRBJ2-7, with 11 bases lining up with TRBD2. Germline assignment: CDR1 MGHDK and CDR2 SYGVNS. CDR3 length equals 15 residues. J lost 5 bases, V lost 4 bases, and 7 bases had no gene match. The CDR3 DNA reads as TGTGCCAGCAGTGTAGCGGGGGGGCAGCAGAACGAGCAGTACTTC. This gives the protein CASSVAGGQQNEQYF.

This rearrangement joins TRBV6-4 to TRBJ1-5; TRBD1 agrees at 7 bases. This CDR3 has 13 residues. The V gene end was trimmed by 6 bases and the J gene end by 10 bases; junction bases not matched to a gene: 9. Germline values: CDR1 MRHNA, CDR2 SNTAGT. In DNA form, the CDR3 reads TGTGCCAGCAGCCTGCGACAGGGACAACCCCAGCATTTT. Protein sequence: CASSLRQGQPQHF.

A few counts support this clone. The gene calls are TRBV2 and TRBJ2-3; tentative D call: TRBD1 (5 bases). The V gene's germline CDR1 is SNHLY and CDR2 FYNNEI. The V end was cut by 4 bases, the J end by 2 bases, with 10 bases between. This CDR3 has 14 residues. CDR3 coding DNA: TGTGCCAGCAGTGGGGGCAGGGTCACAGATACGCAGTATTTT. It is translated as CASSGGRVTDTQYF.

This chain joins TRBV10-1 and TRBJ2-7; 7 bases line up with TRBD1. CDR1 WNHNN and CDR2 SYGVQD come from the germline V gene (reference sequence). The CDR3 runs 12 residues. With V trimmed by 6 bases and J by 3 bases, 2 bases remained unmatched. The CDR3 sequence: CASSRTGYEQYF. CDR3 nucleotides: TGCGCCAGCAGCCGGACAGGCTACGAGCAGTACTTC.

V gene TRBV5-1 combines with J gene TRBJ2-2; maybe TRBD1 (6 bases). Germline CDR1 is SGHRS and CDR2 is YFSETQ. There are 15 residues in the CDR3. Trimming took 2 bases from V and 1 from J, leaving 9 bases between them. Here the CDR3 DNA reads TGCGCCAGCAGCTTTGGGACACGGAACACCGGGGAGCTGTTTTTT. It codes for CASSFGTRNTGELFF.

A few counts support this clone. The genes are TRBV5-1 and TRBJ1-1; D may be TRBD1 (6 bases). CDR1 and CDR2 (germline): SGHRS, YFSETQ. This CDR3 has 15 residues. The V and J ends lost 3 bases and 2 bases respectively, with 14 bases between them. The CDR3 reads CASSSNRERNTEAFF. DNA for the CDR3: TGCGCCAGCAGCTCAAACAGGGAACGCAACACTGAAGCTTTCTTT.

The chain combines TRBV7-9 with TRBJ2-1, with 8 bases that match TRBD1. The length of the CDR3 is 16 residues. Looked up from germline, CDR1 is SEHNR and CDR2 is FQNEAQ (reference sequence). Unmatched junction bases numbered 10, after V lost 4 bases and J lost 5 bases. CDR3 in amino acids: CASSSPLDREHNEQFF. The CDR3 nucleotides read TGTGCCAGCAGCTCGCCCTTGGACAGGGAGCACAATGAGCAGTTCTTC. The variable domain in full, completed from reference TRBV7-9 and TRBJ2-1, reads DTGVSQNPRHKITKRGQNVTFRCDPISEHNRLYWYRQTLGQGPEFLTYFQNEAQLEKSRLLSDRFSAERPKGSFSTLEIQRTEQGDSAMYLCASSSPLDREHNEQFFGPGTRLTVL.

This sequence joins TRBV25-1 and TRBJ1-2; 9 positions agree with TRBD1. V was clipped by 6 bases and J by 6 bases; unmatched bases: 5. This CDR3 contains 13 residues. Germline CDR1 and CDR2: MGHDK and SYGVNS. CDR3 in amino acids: CASRDRGDHGYTF. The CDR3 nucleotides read TGTGCCAGCAGAGACAGGGGGGATCATGGCTACACCTTC.

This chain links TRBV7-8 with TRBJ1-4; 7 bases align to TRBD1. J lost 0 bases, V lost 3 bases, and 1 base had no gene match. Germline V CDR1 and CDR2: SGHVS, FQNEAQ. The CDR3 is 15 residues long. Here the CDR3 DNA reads TGTGCCAGCAGCTTGGGGACAGCAACTAATGAAAAACTGTTTTTT. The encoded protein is CASSLGTATNEKLFF.

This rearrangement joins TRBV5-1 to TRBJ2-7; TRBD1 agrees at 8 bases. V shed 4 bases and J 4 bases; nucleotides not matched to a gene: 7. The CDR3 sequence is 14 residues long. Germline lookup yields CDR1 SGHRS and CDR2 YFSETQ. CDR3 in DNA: TGCGCCAGCAGCAAGACAGGGGTTACTTACGAGCAGTACTTC. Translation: CASSKTGVTYEQYF.

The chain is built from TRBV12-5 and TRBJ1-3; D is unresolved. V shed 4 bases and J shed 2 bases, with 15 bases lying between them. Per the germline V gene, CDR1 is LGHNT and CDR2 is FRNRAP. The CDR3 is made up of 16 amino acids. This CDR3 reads CASGWSLAGAGNTIYF. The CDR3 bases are TGTGCTAGTGGTTGGTCACTTGCGGGAGCTGGAAACACCATATATTTT.

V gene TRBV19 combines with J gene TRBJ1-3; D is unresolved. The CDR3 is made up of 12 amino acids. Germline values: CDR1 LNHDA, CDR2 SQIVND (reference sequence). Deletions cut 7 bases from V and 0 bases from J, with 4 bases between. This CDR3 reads CASKASGNTIYF. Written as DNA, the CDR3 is TGTGCCAGTAAAGCCTCTGGAAACACCATATATTTT.

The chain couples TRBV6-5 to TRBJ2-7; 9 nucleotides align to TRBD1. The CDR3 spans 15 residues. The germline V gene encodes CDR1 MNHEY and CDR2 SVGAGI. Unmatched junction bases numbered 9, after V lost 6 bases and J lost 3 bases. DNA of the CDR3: TGTGCCAGCAGCCCCGGGACAGGGCTCCTCTACGAGCAGTACTTC. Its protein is CASSPGTGLLYEQYF.

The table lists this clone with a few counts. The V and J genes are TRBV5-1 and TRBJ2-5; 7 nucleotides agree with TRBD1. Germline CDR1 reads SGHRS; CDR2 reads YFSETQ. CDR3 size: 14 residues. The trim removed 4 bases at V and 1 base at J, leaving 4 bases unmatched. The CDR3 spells CASSLQGSQETQYF. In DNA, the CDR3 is TGCGCCAGCAGCCTACAGGGGAGCCAAGAGACCCAGTACTTC.

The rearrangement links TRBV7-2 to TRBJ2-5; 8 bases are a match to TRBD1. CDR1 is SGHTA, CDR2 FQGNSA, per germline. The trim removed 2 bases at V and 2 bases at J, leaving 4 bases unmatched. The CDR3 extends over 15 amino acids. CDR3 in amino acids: CASSLQGAKQETQYF. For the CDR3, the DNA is TGTGCCAGCAGCTTACAGGGGGCGAAACAAGAGACCCAGTACTTC.

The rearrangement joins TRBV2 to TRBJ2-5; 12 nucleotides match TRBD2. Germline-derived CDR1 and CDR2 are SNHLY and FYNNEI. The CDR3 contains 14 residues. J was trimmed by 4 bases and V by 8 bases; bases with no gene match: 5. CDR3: CASLGLAGRETQYF. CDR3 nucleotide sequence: TGTGCCAGCTTAGGACTAGCGGGGAGAGAGACCCAGTACTTC. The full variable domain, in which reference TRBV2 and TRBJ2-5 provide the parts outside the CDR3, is EPEVTQTPSHQVTQMGQEVILRCVPISNHLYFYWYRQILGQKVEFLVSFYNNEISEKSEIFDDQFSVERPDGSNFTLKIRSTKLEDSAMYFCASLGLAGRETQYFGPGTRLLVL.

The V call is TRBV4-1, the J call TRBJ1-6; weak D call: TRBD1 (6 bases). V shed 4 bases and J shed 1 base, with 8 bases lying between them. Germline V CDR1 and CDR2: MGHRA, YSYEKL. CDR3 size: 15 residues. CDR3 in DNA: TGCGCCAGCAGCCCTCAGGGGTCCTATAATTCACCCCTCCACTTT. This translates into CASSPQGSYNSPLHF.